What follows are 7 T cell receptor beta chains derived from one specimen sequenced in a study of T cells after yellow fever vaccination. Via MiXCR, TCRdb re-called the 5' RACE reads, giving one row per CDR3 protein. Here the sample spans some 600,000 distinct CDR3 sequences, around 16% being singletons. The material was PBMCs, obtained about 5 days after the first yellow fever vaccination. These receptors all stem from a man aged 18 to 35 who received the YFV17D yellow fever vaccine.

This chain connects TRBV25-1 to TRBJ1-6, with a tentative D call TRBD1 (6 bases). Trimming removed 6 bases at V and 4 bases at J, with 16 bases between. There are 16 residues in the CDR3. Germline V lookup: CDR1 MGHDK, CDR2 SYGVNS. DNA of the CDR3: TGTGCCAGCAGCATAGGGGGGACACTTTATAATTCACCCCTCCACTTT. The encoded protein is CASSIGGTLYNSPLHF.

The CDR3: CASSEAEGQGVTSTDTQYF. In DNA, the CDR3 is TGTGCCAGCAGTGAAGCGGAGGGACAGGGAGTGACTAGCACAGATACGCAGTATTTT. J is TRBJ2-3 and V is TRBV2, with 9 nucleotides matching TRBD1. The CDR3 length is 19 residues. Germline CDR1 SNHLY, CDR2 FYNNEI. The ends lost 0 bases at V and 0 bases at J; junction bases unmatched: 10.

J is TRBJ2-1 and V is TRBV3-1; D unresolved. Germline CDR1 is LGHDT and CDR2 is YNNKEL (reference sequence). The CDR3 consists of 13 residues. Trimming shortened V by 0 bases and J by 7 bases, and 7 bases separated the two germline ends. The CDR3 region is CASSQESINEQFF. The CDR3 DNA reads TGTGCCAGCAGCCAAGAAAGCATAAATGAGCAGTTCTTC.

The J gene is TRBJ2-6, the V gene TRBV4-1; the D gene is possibly TRBD1 (6 bases). The ends were cut back, 0 bases at V and 0 bases at J, with 21 bases in the middle. Per the germline V gene, CDR1 is MGHRA and CDR2 is YSYEKL. The length of the CDR3 is 21 residues. The CDR3 bases are TGCGCCAGCAGCCAAGATTCGGGACACCTCAGCCCATACTCTGGGGCCAACGTCCTGACTTTC. It yields the protein CASSQDSGHLSPYSGANVLTF.

The rearrangement uses TRBV5-1 and TRBJ2-1, with D hard to call. The germline gives CDR1 SGHRS, CDR2 YFSETQ. This CDR3 is 13 amino acids long. V lost 5 bases and J 6 bases, leaving 12 bases between the germline ends. CDR3 amino acids: CASRDEDANEQFF. The CDR3 region has the DNA TGCGCCAGCAGAGACGAGGATGCCAATGAGCAGTTCTTC.

This chain uses TRBV20-1 with TRBJ2-7; no firm D call. CDR1 is DFQATT, CDR2 SNEGSKA, per germline (reference sequence). The CDR3 length is 13 residues. The ends were cut back, 2 bases at V and 4 bases at J, with 12 bases in the middle. The CDR3, as DNA: TGCAGTGCTAGACCTGGAAGTCTATACGAGCAGTACGTC. Amino acids: CSARPGSLYEQYV.

This clonotype was seen a few times. The V call is TRBV12-5, the J call TRBJ1-1; 11 bases map to TRBD1. The CDR3 runs to 16 residues. Germline CDR1 is LGHNT and CDR2 is FRNRAP. V lost 6 bases and J lost 3; bases outside the gene matches: 9. In nucleotides, the CDR3 is TGTGCTAGTGGCGAAGGGACAGGGGGAGCGGACACTGAAGCTTTCTTT. It is translated as CASGEGTGGADTEAFF.